What follows are 8 T cell receptor beta chains derived from one specimen sequenced in a study of shared clonotypes between healthy human individuals. Produced via immunoSEQ multiplex PCR; TCRdb's table is partial and in-frame only. Counted here are fewer than 3 million clones, 92% occurring once; the ten biggest clones make up around 0.35%. Sequencing was done on a sample of naive CD4+ T cells from PBMCs. Subset: CD45RA+ positively selected. All receptors come from a man aged 18 to 35 in good health. Some clones in this sample may be carry-over from other donors' samples.

The chain has TRBV10-1 and TRBJ1-3; D remains unclear. V dropped 6 bases and J dropped 0 bases, with 15 bases sitting between them. CDR1 and CDR2 from the germline V gene are WNHNN and SYGVQD (reference sequence). This CDR3 is 16 amino acids long. The CDR3 nucleotides are TGCGCCAGCAGCGGAGGCGGGCTAAGCTCTGGAAACACCATATATTTT. It is translated as CASSGGGLSSGNTIYF.

This chain joins TRBV5-1 and TRBJ2-3; D may be TRBD1 or TRBD2 (5 bases each). In germline, CDR1 is SGHRS, CDR2 YFSETQ. The CDR3 consists of 15 residues. The V gene lost 3 bases and the J gene lost 6 bases, with 17 bases spanning the gap. In DNA form, the CDR3 reads TGCGCCAGCAGCTCCGGGACGGTTGGCGTCGATACGCAGTATTTT. Its protein is CASSSGTVGVDTQYF.

This rearrangement joins TRBV10-3 to TRBJ1-2; TRBD1 aligns across 7 bases. V was pared by 5 bases and J by 6 bases, with 3 bases of the junction left unmatched. CDR3 length: 12 residues. Germline values: CDR1 ENHRY, CDR2 SYGVKD. CDR3 in DNA: TGTGCCATCAGTATGACAGGGAATGGCTACACCTTC. Translated: CAISMTGNGYTF.

Regarding this clone: The sample carries other DNA sequences with the same CDR3. The rearrangement links TRBV11-1 to TRBJ2-7; D gene ambiguous. The V gene's germline CDR1 is SGHAT and CDR2 FQDESV (reference sequence). The CDR3 is made up of 15 amino acids. Trimming pared 5 bases from V and 0 bases from J, leaving 14 bases between. CDR3 protein: CASSRELGSSYEQYF. DNA for the CDR3: TGTGCCAGCAGCCGCGAATTAGGGTCCTCCTACGAGCAGTACTTC.

As to this clone: Other nucleotide sequences from this sample produce the same CDR3. V usage is TRBV7-9 and J usage is TRBJ2-1, with TRBD2 identical over 8 bases. Trimming removed 3 bases from V and 0 bases from J; junction bases left unmatched: 1. Germline V gene sequence: CDR1 SEHNR, CDR2 FQNEAQ (reference sequence). The CDR3 extends over 15 amino acids. CDR3 nucleotide sequence: TGTGCCAGCAGCTTCAGCGGGAGCTCCTACAATGAGCAGTTCTTC. This encodes CASSFSGSSYNEQFF.

Concerning this clone itself: The same CDR3 arises from other DNA sequences in this sample as well. This rearrangement joins TRBV15 to TRBJ2-2; the match to TRBD2 covers 7 bases. V shed 3 bases and J 7 bases; nucleotides not matched to a gene: 2. The CDR3 spans 13 residues. Per germline, CDR1 LNHNV and CDR2 YYDKDF (reference sequence). The CDR3 DNA follows: TGTGCCACCAGCAGGGGGGGGAGCGGGGAGCTGTTTTTT. This translates into CATSRGGSGELFF.

In this sample, this clone turned up once. The rearrangement links TRBV7-8 to TRBJ1-1; TRBD1 matches at 8 bases. V lost 5 bases to trimming and J lost 6 bases; unmatched junction nucleotides: 8. This CDR3 is 14 amino acids long. Germline loops: CDR1 SGHVS, CDR2 FQNEAQ. The CDR3 DNA reads TGTGCCAGCAGCCCCCTGGACAGGGAGGCTGAAGCTTTCTTT. This sequence encodes CASSPLDREAEAFF.

The rearrangement links TRBV30 to TRBJ2-1; D is ambiguous. This CDR3 is built from 11 residues. CDR1 and CDR2 (germline): GTSNPN, SVGIG (reference sequence). The CDR3 coding sequence is TGTGCGCTGGGGACCTACAATGAGCAGTTCTTC. Residues: CALGTYNEQFF.